This TCR beta chain was captured in a study of CD8+CD57+ T cells in acquired aplastic anemia. Study details: Average DNA yield from sorted CD4+ and CD8+ cells was approximately 3.2 ug. On average, healthy donors gave approximately 9.9 million reads for CD4+ cells.

Comment on this clonotype: What it recognizes is unknown. Germline and junction disagree at one end, which may indicate a read error.

Germline lookup yields CDR1 SSHAT and CDR2 FNYEAQ (reference sequence). The CDR3 extends over 15 amino acids. Genomic DNA, serving as template, underwent TCR beta VDJ and CDR3 profiling. Each CDR3 protein gets one entry after TCRdb re-called the reads with MiXCR. The sample contains hundreds of thousands of distinct CDR3 sequences, around 72% of which appear only once. Study-wide points: Roughly 27 shared CD8+ CDR3s appeared highly expressed within patients' immunodominant clones. A significant difference in CD8+ Simpson's diversity between patients and controls was not found.

The sequence derives from a human donor in good health, serving as a control. The V and J genes are TRBV7-7 and TRBJ2-2; D gene ambiguous. The sequenced sample was sorted CD4+, CD8+, or CD8+CD57+ T cells (not recorded which) from PBMCs. The CDR3: CASSLGLNTEAFFFF. DNA for the CDR3: TGTGCTAGCAGCTTAGGGCTGAACACTGAAGCTTTCTTTTTTTTT. The entire variable domain, with the rest obtained from reference TRBV7-7 and TRBJ2-2, is as follows: GAGVSQSPRYKVTKRGQDVTLRCDPISSHATLYWYQQALGQGPEFLTYFNYEAQPDKSGLPSDRFSAERPEGSISTLTIQRTEQRDSAMYRCASSLGLNTEAFFFFGEGSRLTVL.